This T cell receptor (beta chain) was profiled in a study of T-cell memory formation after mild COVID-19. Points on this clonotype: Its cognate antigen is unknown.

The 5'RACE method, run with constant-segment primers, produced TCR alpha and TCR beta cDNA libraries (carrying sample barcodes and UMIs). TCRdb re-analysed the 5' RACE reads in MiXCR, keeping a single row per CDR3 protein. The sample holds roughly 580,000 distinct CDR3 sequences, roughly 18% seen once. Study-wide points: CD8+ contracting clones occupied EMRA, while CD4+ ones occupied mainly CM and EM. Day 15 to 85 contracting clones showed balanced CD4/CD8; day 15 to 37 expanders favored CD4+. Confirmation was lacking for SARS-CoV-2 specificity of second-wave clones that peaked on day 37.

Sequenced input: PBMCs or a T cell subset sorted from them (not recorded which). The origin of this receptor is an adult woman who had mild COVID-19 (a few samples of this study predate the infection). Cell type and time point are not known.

The CDR3 loop is CASTPLSGGYNEQFF. DNA for the CDR3: TGTGCCAGCACCCCTCTGAGCGGGGGATACAATGAGCAGTTCTTC. The chain couples TRBV7-6 to TRBJ2-1; 8 nucleotides agree with TRBD2. Looked up from germline, CDR1 is SGHVS and CDR2 is FNYEAQ. The CDR3 has 15 residues. Trimming cost V 7 bases and J 4 bases; bases outside gene matches: 9. The entire variable domain, with the rest obtained from reference TRBV7-6 and TRBJ2-1, is as follows: GAGVSQSPRYKVTKRGQDVALRCDPISGHVSLYWYRQALGQGPEFLTYFNYEAQQDKSGLPNDRFSAERPEGSISTLTIQRTEQRDSAMYRCASTPLSGGYNEQFFGPGTRLTVL.